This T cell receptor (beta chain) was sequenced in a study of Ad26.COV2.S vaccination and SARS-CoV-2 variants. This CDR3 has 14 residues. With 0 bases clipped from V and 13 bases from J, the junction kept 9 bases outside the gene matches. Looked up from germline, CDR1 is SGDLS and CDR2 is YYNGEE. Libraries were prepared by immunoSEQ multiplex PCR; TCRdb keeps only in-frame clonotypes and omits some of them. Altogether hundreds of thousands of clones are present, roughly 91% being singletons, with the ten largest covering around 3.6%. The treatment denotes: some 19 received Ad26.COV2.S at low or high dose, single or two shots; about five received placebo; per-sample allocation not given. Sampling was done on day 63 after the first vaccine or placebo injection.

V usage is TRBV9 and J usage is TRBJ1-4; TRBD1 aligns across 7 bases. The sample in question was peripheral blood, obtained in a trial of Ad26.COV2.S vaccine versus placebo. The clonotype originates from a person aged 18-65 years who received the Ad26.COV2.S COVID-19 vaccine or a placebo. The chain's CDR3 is CASSVATGEAALFF. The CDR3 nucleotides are TGTGCCAGCAGCGTAGCAACAGGGGAAGCTGCACTGTTTTTT.